These T cell receptor beta chains were read from a single sample in a study of blood T cells in healthy people across ages. TCRdb re-analysed the 5' RACE reads in MiXCR, keeping a single row per CDR3 protein. This table has about 750,000 distinct CDR3 sequences, roughly 50% appearing once. Sequencing was carried out using blood. These receptors were obtained from an elderly man in good health. Each CDR3 is given with its conserved first and last residue. A D gene is named only where the DNA matches it firmly. A row's size may be missing; if present it is once, few, many or a size class.

TRBV6-2/TRBV6-3	-	-	TRBJ1-1	TGTGCCATCAGTTACGCACAGGGTGAAGCTTTCTTT	CAISYAQGEAFF
TRBV15	-	TRBD1	TRBJ2-4	TGTGCCACCTCCGACAGGGGCGGGGTAGCCAAAAACATTCAGTACTTC	CATSDRGGVAKNIQYF
TRBV11-3	-	-	TRBJ2-7	TGTGCCAGCAGCTATGGGCTGAATTACGAGCAGTACTTC	CASSYGLNYEQYF
TRBV12-5	-	-	TRBJ1-6	TGTGCTAGTGGACCGATTCTAGGGAGATCACCCCTCCACTTT	CASGPILGRSPLHF
TRBV27	-	TRBD1	TRBJ2-1	TGTGCCAGCAGTGACAGGGGGTACAATGAGCAGTTCTTC	CASSDRGYNEQFF
TRBV3-1	-	-	TRBJ2-4	TGTGCCAGCAGCCAAGACTACCCCGGGACGGACACCTTACTAGCCAAAAACATTCAGTACTTC	CASSQDYPGTDTLLAKNIQYF
TRBV7-6	-	-	TRBJ2-5	TGTGCCAGCAGCTTAAGCCGGTGGGGTCGAGAGACCCAGTACTTC	CASSLSRWGRETQYF
TRBV27	few	-	TRBJ1-2	TGTGCCAGCAGTCCTCGCGGGCTAGCTAACTATGGCTACACCTTC	CASSPRGLANYGYTF
TRBV20-1	-	-	TRBJ2-6	TGCAGTGCTAGAGAGGGACACTCTGGGGCCAACGTCCTGACTTTC	CSAREGHSGANVLTF
TRBV5-5	-	-	TRBJ1-5	TGTGCCAGCAGCGAGACCCCGGGGAGCAAGCAGCCCCAGCATTTT	CASSETPGSKQPQHF
TRBV9	-	TRBD1	TRBJ2-3	TGTGCCAGCAGCGTAGTGGGACAGGAGACAGATACGCAGTATTTT	CASSVVGQETDTQYF
TRBV3-1	-	TRBD2	TRBJ2-5	TGTGCCAGCAGTTTTCGGACTAGCGGGAGTTCGGAGACCCAGTACTTC	CASSFRTSGSSETQYF
TRBV29-1	few	TRBD2	TRBJ2-7	TGCAGCGTTGAAGGGACTAGCGGAACCTACGAGCAGTACTTC	CSVEGTSGTYEQYF
TRBV7-6	-	-	TRBJ1-4	TGTGCCAGCAGCTTAGAGATGGGAAAGGCTGAAAAACTGTTTTTT	CASSLEMGKAEKLFF
TRBV12-3/TRBV12-4	few	-	TRBJ1-5	TGTGCCAGCATCCTCAGCGGGGGGAATCAGCCCCAGCATTTT	CASILSGGNQPQHF
TRBV29-1	-	-	TRBJ1-1	TGCAGCGTTGCAGGGACTGAAGCTTTCTTT	CSVAGTEAFF
TRBV28	-	-	TRBJ2-3	TGTGCCAGCAGTTCAACCCCGACCGTCACGAGGGATACGCAGTATTTT	CASSSTPTVTRDTQYF
TRBV20-1	-	-	TRBJ1-2	TGCAGTGCTGTGGCGACAGCTAACTATGGCTACACCTTC	CSAVATANYGYTF
TRBV3-1	-	-	TRBJ1-1	TGTGCCAGCAGCCAACGGCAGGGGCGTACTGAAGCTTTCTTT	CASSQRQGRTEAFF
TRBV7-2	-	-	TRBJ2-7	TGTGCCAGCAGCCACCGGGCCCTCTCCCCAAGCTCCTACGAGCAGTACTTC	CASSHRALSPSSYEQYF
TRBV27	-	-	TRBJ2-7	TGTGCCAGCAGCCCTCTAAGAATTTCTTACGAGCAGTACTTC	CASSPLRISYEQYF
TRBV3-1	once	-	TRBJ2-2	TGTGCCAGCACCCCCGGGCAGCTGAACACCGGGGAGCTGTTTTTT	CASTPGQLNTGELFF